Listed below are T cell receptor beta chains from one sample, sequenced in a study of CD8+CD57+ T cells in acquired aplastic anemia. In TCRdb, the reads were re-called with MiXCR into one record per CDR3 protein. The data show 150,000 to 200,000 distinct CDR3 sequences, 63% seen once. Sequencing was carried out using sorted CD4+, CD8+, or CD8+CD57+ T cells (not recorded which) from PBMCs. These receptors were taken from a human donor with aplastic anemia. Both conserved end residues are part of each CDR3. The D gene is left open where the match is weak. Not every row has a clone size; where given, it reads once, few, many or a size class.

J: TRBJ2-7
V: TRBV20-1
size: NA
D: TRBD2
DNA: TGCAGTGCTAGTCCTGGGACTAGCTCCTACGAGCAGTACTTC
CDR3: CSASPGTSSYEQYF

J: TRBJ2-2
V: TRBV12-3/TRBV12-4
size: NA
D: TRBD2
DNA: TGTGCCAGCAGTAATAGCGGGAGTAACACCGGGGAGCTGTTTTTT
CDR3: CASSNSGSNTGELFF

J: TRBJ2-7
V: TRBV7-7
size: NA
D: TRBD1
DNA: TGTGCTAGCAGCTTGTCGACAGGGTTCTCCTACGAGCAGTACTTC
CDR3: CASSLSTGFSYEQYF

J: TRBJ1-3
V: TRBV19
size: many
D: NA
DNA: TGTGCCAGCTATGCATCTGGAGACACCATATATTTT
CDR3: CASYASGDTIYF

J: TRBJ2-1
V: TRBV27
size: NA
D: NA
DNA: TGTGCCAGCAGTCTCACAGGGCTTGCTAACAATGAGCAGTCCTTC
CDR3: CASSLTGLANNEQSF

J: TRBJ2-5
V: TRBV7-2
size: NA
D: TRBD2
DNA: TGTGCCAGCAGCTTAAAAATGGCGGGGGGGATCCAAGAGACCCAGTACTTC
CDR3: CASSLKMAGGIQETQYF

J: TRBJ2-1
V: TRBV7-3
size: NA
D: TRBD2
DNA: TGTGCCAGCAGCCCCGGACTAGCGGGAGGGAACAATGAGCAGTTCTTC
CDR3: CASSPGLAGGNNEQFF

J: TRBJ2-3
V: TRBV7-2
size: NA
D: NA
DNA: TGTGCCAGCAGCTTCGTTAGTAGCACAGATACGCAGTATTTT
CDR3: CASSFVSSTDTQYF

J: TRBJ2-7
V: TRBV20-1
size: NA
D: TRBD2
DNA: TGCAGTGCTTGGACTAGCGGGAGCTACGAGCAGTACTTC
CDR3: CSAWTSGSYEQYF

J: TRBJ1-6
V: TRBV12-5
size: NA
D: NA
DNA: TGTGCTAGTGTCACTGGGGCAGGGAATAATTCACCCCTCCACTTT
CDR3: CASVTGAGNNSPLHF

J: TRBJ2-3
V: TRBV19
size: many
D: NA
DNA: TGTGCCAGTAGTATGATGACACAGTCAGGAGATACGCAGTATTTT
CDR3: CASSMMTQSGDTQYF

J: TRBJ1-2
V: TRBV5-1
size: many
D: NA
DNA: TGCGCCAGCAGCTCAAAGGGGGATCTACGCTATGGCTACACCTTC
CDR3: CASSSKGDLRYGYTF

J: TRBJ2-1
V: TRBV25-1
size: NA
D: NA
DNA: TGCGCCAGCAGGCGGGACGGGAGCTCCTACAATGAGCAGTTCTTC
CDR3: CASRRDGSSYNEQFF

J: TRBJ2-7
V: TRBV25-1
size: once
D: TRBD2
DNA: TGTGCCAGCAGAGCGGGAGGGAATTACTACGAGCAGTACTTC
CDR3: CASRAGGNYYEQYF

J: TRBJ1-1
V: TRBV4-1
size: NA
D: NA
DNA: TGCGCCAGCAGCCAATCGAAAGTCTGGAGCACTGAAGCTTTCTTT
CDR3: CASSQSKVWSTEAFF

J: TRBJ2-7
V: TRBV9
size: once
D: TRBD1
DNA: TGTGCCAGCAGCGTGGGGACAGGGACCTACGAGCAGTACTTC
CDR3: CASSVGTGTYEQYF

J: TRBJ2-3
V: TRBV7-8
size: many
D: TRBD2
DNA: TGTGCCAGCAACAGCGGGGGGTCCGCTACGCAGTATTTT
CDR3: CASNSGGSATQYF

J: TRBJ2-3
V: TRBV5-5
size: NA
D: TRBD1
DNA: TGTGCCAGCAGCTACTATGGGACAGCTCCGACAGATACGCAGTATTTT
CDR3: CASSYYGTAPTDTQYF

J: TRBJ2-7
V: TRBV7-9
size: medium-sized
D: NA
DNA: TGTGCCAGCAGCTGGGACGGGAGCTCCTACGAGCAGTACTTC
CDR3: CASSWDGSSYEQYF

J: TRBJ1-2
V: TRBV10-3
size: few
D: NA
DNA: TGTGCCAGCGGCAGTGGGGCCGGCTACACCTTC
CDR3: CASGSGAGYTF

J: TRBJ1-2
V: TRBV29-1
size: many
D: TRBD1
DNA: TGCAGCGTTGCGGGTTCTCGAGGGGGCGAGAATGGCTACACCTTC
CDR3: CSVAGSRGGENGYTF

J: TRBJ1-1
V: TRBV7-9
size: once
D: NA
DNA: TGTGCCAGCAGCTTAATGCCCAGCACCGAAGCTTTCTTT
CDR3: CASSLMPSTEAFF

J: TRBJ2-7
V: TRBV12-3/TRBV12-4
size: NA
D: NA
DNA: TGTGCCAGCAGTCGCACCGGACTGTTGGACGAGCAGTACTTC
CDR3: CASSRTGLLDEQYF

J: TRBJ2-6
V: TRBV5-6
size: NA
D: NA
DNA: TGTGCCAGCAGCGTCAGGGTCCCCGGGGCCAACGTCCTGACTTTC
CDR3: CASSVRVPGANVLTF

J: TRBJ2-1
V: TRBV19
size: NA
D: NA
DNA: TGTGCCAGTAGTATCCCAAGTTTGGGGGGCTCCTACAATGAGCAGTTCTTC
CDR3: CASSIPSLGGSYNEQFF

J: TRBJ2-5
V: TRBV7-8
size: many
D: NA
DNA: TGTGCCAGCAGCTTAGTGGCAGCACAAGAGACCCAGTACTTC
CDR3: CASSLVAAQETQYF

J: TRBJ2-5
V: TRBV19
size: NA
D: NA
DNA: TGTGCCAGTAGTCGAACAGGGAAAGAGACCCAGTACTTC
CDR3: CASSRTGKETQYF

J: TRBJ1-5
V: TRBV20-1
size: NA
D: TRBD1
DNA: TGCAGTGCTAGAGATAGGGACAGGGGGATCAATCAGCCCCAGCATTTT
CDR3: CSARDRDRGINQPQHF

J: TRBJ1-2
V: TRBV12-3/TRBV12-4
size: NA
D: NA
DNA: TGTGCCAGCAGTGAGGGTGGGGTCGTTGGCTACACCTTC
CDR3: CASSEGGVVGYTF

J: TRBJ2-7
V: TRBV7-6
size: NA
D: NA
DNA: NA
CDR3: CASSLAGPVGAGIYF

J: TRBJ1-2
V: TRBV5-1
size: few
D: NA
DNA: TGCGCCAGCAGCCTTACGACGGAAGCTAACTATGGCTACACCTTC
CDR3: CASSLTTEANYGYTF

J: TRBJ2-3
V: TRBV2
size: NA
D: NA
DNA: TGTGCCAGCAGTGAACAGGGGACCACAGATACGCAGTATTTT
CDR3: CASSEQGTTDTQYF

J: TRBJ2-3
V: TRBV7-8
size: NA
D: NA
DNA: TGTGCCAGCAGCTTAGGGCGCAGGGACACAGATACGCAGTATTTT
CDR3: CASSLGRRDTDTQYF

J: TRBJ1-1
V: TRBV20-1
size: NA
D: NA
DNA: TGCAGTGCTAGTCGACTAGAAGCTTTCTTT
CDR3: CSASRLEAFF

J: TRBJ2-2
V: TRBV6-5
size: NA
D: NA
DNA: TGTGCCAGCCGTAGGGGACCCAACACCGGGGAGCTGTTTTTT
CDR3: CASRRGPNTGELFF

J: TRBJ1-2
V: TRBV2
size: NA
D: NA
DNA: TGTGCCAGCAGTCCTTTCGGAGGGACCGGACTCCATGGCTACACCTTC
CDR3: CASSPFGGTGLHGYTF

J: TRBJ1-2
V: TRBV7-9
size: NA
D: NA
DNA: TGTGCCAGCACCAGCAGAGATATAGGGGAGAGGTATGGCTACACCTTC
CDR3: CASTSRDIGERYGYTF

J: TRBJ1-6
V: TRBV2
size: NA
D: TRBD1
DNA: TGTGCCAGCAGTGAGTCCGCGGGACAGGCGAATTCACCCCTCCACTTT
CDR3: CASSESAGQANSPLHF

J: TRBJ1-2
V: TRBV24-1
size: NA
D: NA
DNA: TGTGCCACCAGTGATTTGGACGGCTATGGCTACACCTTC
CDR3: CATSDLDGYGYTF

J: TRBJ2-7
V: TRBV9
size: NA
D: TRBD1
DNA: TGCGCCAGCAGCCAAGGACAGACAGGGAACGAGCAGTACTTC
CDR3: CASSQGQTGNEQYF

J: TRBJ1-1
V: TRBV29-1
size: NA
D: NA
DNA: TGCAGCGTTGAAGGGAACACTGAAGCTTTCTTT
CDR3: CSVEGNTEAFF

J: TRBJ1-2
V: TRBV2
size: NA
D: NA
DNA: TGTGCCAGCAGTGAAGCACCCCTTAACTATGGCTACACCTTC
CDR3: CASSEAPLNYGYTF

J: TRBJ2-2
V: TRBV7-8
size: NA
D: NA
DNA: TGTGCCAGCAGCTTATGGGGGTCGGCCGGGGAGCTGTTTTTT
CDR3: CASSLWGSAGELFF

J: TRBJ2-1
V: TRBV19
size: NA
D: NA
DNA: TGTGCCAGTAGTAGACTAGGACTGGGCTACAATGAGCAGTTCTTC
CDR3: CASSRLGLGYNEQFF